This T cell receptor beta chain was documented in a study of cytomegalovirus exposure and HLA in healthy donors. Study-level information: The roughly 700 first-cohort repertoires and the 100 to 150 validation repertoires shared the same platform, a later analysis reported.

Study-wide findings and caveats: The finding came from a later analysis; first-cohort TCR clusters tended to co-occur in the roughly 120 validation repertoires. Confirmation was obtained in vitro that a few CMV-associated chains are specific for CMV antigens.

Clones were sequenced by immunoSEQ multiplex PCR, and TCRdb holds only the in-frame ones, with some missing. Of around 61,000 clones in the sample, 90% to 95% are singletons; the top ten hold 1.1%. Separate from the roughly 720-subject first cohort, the approximately 130-subject validation cohort was the one that the donors belonged to. In regard to this clone: Its antigen is not identified.

Germline CDR1 SGDLS, CDR2 YYNGEE. This CDR3 is built from 15 residues. V was pared by 4 bases and J by 5 bases, with 6 bases of the junction left unmatched. The chain recombines TRBV9 with TRBJ2-1; TRBD2 matches 10 bases. What was sequenced was PBMCs. The clonotype originates from a man younger than 35 in good health and CMV-seronegative. The CDR3 coding sequence is TGTGCCAGCAGCTTCGGACTAGCGGAAGACAATGAGCAGTTCTTC. Encoded protein: CASSFGLAEDNEQFF.